Given below is one T cell receptor (beta chain) in context. The data belong to a study of shared clonotypes between healthy human individuals. This CDR3 is 10 amino acids long. Looked up from germline, CDR1 is MGHDK and CDR2 is SYGVNS. Trimming stripped 8 bases from V and 4 bases from J, with 2 bases between. Clones were read by immunoSEQ multiplex PCR, and TCRdb kept only the in-frame ones, dropping some. This table holds some 580,000 clones, roughly 98% found once. Selected positively for CCR7 and CD45RO-negative, naive CD8 cells excluded terminally differentiated effector memory CD45RA+ cells. The rearrangement links TRBV25-1 to TRBJ2-2; D unclear. What was sequenced was naive CD8+ T cells sorted from blood. The TCR comes from a man aged 30 to 39 in good health. The CDR3 nucleotides are TGTGCCAGCGGCACCGGGGAGCTGTTTTTT. The encoded protein is CASGTGELFF.